This T cell receptor (beta chain) was observed in a study of CD8 T cells in ankylosing spondylitis. MiXCR was run by TCRdb on the 5' RACE reads, yielding one entry per CDR3 protein. The sample yields 800,000 to 900,000 distinct CDR3 sequences, approximately 10% seen once. As for this clonotype: Its matching antigen is unknown.

Overall study results and limits: Ankylosing spondylitis blood seemed to carry a telltale TCR beta motif made of eight highly homologous variants. From matched ankylosing spondylitis synovial fluid, disease-linked clones were reportedly recovered at significantly enriched levels.

CDR1 and CDR2 (germline): SQVTM, ANQGSEA. V lost 8 bases, J lost 1 base, and 23 bases lay in between. The CDR3 totals 16 residues. The chain carries TRBV29-1 and TRBJ1-1; tentative D call: TRBD1 (6 bases). The sequence was obtained from a male donor with ankylosing spondylitis. Sequencing used blood, either unsorted or a sorted T cell fraction (not recorded which). CDR3 sequence (DNA): TGCAGCCACTTACTTACAGGGATGCACTCGAACACTGAAGCTTTCTTT. Its protein is CSHLLTGMHSNTEAFF.